Below are 27 T cell receptor beta chains sequenced from a single sample in a study of T-cell reconstitution after alpha-beta-depleted transplantation in children. Unique molecular identifiers featured in how the TCRbeta library was prepared. TCRdb called the PCR reads again in MiXCR, with one record for every CDR3 protein. The sample consists of about 540,000 distinct CDR3 sequences, approximately 16% of them appearing once. This material consisted of PBMCs from the stem cell graft donor, taken from the stem cell graft. The receptor source for this set is a human donor who donated a stem cell graft to a child with acute lymphoblastic leukemia.

The rearrangement joins TRBV2 to TRBJ2-1, with D uncertain. V lost 7 bases and J lost 6, with 16 bases in between. The CDR3 runs 14 residues. Germline lookup yields CDR1 SNHLY and CDR2 FYNNEI. DNA of the CDR3: TGTGCCAGCAACCACGACCCGGGCCCCAATGAGCAGTTCTTC. The encoded protein is CASNHDPGPNEQFF.

The chain carries TRBV20-1 and TRBJ2-4, with D possibly matching TRBD2 (5 bases). Germline CDR1 reads DFQATT; CDR2 reads SNEGSKA (reference sequence). Trimming shortened V by 8 bases and J by 3 bases, and 11 bases separated the two germline ends. The CDR3 totals 12 residues. DNA for the CDR3: TGCAGTAGTATGGGAGTCAAAAACATTCAGTACTTC. This sequence encodes CSSMGVKNIQYF.

In this sample, this clonotype turned up a few times. V is TRBV6-5 and J is TRBJ2-1; D may be TRBD2 (5 bases). CDR1 MNHEY and CDR2 SVGAGI come from the germline V gene. Trimming removed 6 bases at V and 6 bases at J, with 18 bases between. CDR3 length: 15 amino acids. In DNA, the CDR3 is TGTGCCAGCAGCTACGGGGAGCTGGAAATCAATGAGCAGTTCTTC. Protein: CASSYGELEINEQFF.

This clonotype was found a few times. V gene TRBV25-1 combines with J gene TRBJ2-5, with TRBD2 as a possible D gene (6 bases). V gave up 2 bases and J gave up 11 bases, with 12 bases separating them. This CDR3 is built from 12 residues. Germline V lookup: CDR1 MGHDK, CDR2 SYGVNS. CDR3 nucleotide sequence: TGTGCCAGCAGTGAAGAGGACGGGAGACAGTACTTC. Protein sequence: CASSEEDGRQYF.

In this sample, this clonotype turned up a few times. CDR3 region: CATSDFGSGRGKGTDTQYF. Written as DNA, the CDR3 is TGTGCCACCAGTGATTTTGGGAGCGGGAGGGGTAAGGGCACAGATACGCAGTATTTT. The V gene is TRBV24-1, the J gene TRBJ2-3, with 10 nucleotides matching TRBD2. Germline CDR1 is KGHDR and CDR2 is SFDVKD. The V segment lost 1 base and the J segment 1 base; nucleotides outside the gene matches: 10. This CDR3 is built from 19 residues.

The chain has TRBV4-1 and TRBJ1-1, with D tentatively TRBD1 (5 bases). CDR3 length equals 15 residues. Trimming pared 1 base from V and 1 base from J, leaving 10 bases between. In germline, CDR1 is MGHRA, CDR2 YSYEKL. The CDR3, as DNA: TGCGCCAGCAGCCAAGGGGGAGGGGCGAACACTGAAGCTTTCTTT. Encoded protein: CASSQGGGANTEAFF.

This clonotype was picked up a small number of times. This rearrangement joins TRBV28 to TRBJ1-1, with 7 bases identical to TRBD1. V trimming: 4 bases; J trimming: 3 bases; junction bases outside the gene matches: 11. Germline CDR1 reads MDHEN; CDR2 reads SYDVKM. This CDR3 contains 16 residues. CDR3 nucleotide sequence: TGTGCCAGCAGTTACTCGACAGGGTCGATGGACACTGAAGCTTTCTTT. The encoded protein is CASSYSTGSMDTEAFF.

This chain joins TRBV29-1 and TRBJ2-3; D gene unclear. Germline lookup yields CDR1 SQVTM and CDR2 ANQGSEA. The CDR3 loop spans 12 amino acids. The V gene lost 3 bases and the J gene lost 2 bases, with 6 bases spanning the gap. CDR3 nucleotides: TGCAGCGTTGAGGGGAACACAGATACGCAGTATTTT. Translated, it gives CSVEGNTDTQYF.

This clonotype was seen a handful of times. The V gene is TRBV9, the J gene TRBJ2-5; 7 bases align to TRBD2. The CDR3 spans 15 residues. The V gene end was trimmed by 0 bases and the J gene end by 2 bases; junction bases not matched to a gene: 4. The V gene's germline CDR1 is SGDLS and CDR2 YYNGEE. The CDR3 region has the DNA TGTGCCAGCAGCGTAGGACCTAGCGGACAAGAGACCCAGTACTTC. Its protein is CASSVGPSGQETQYF. Supplemented by reference TRBV9 and TRBJ2-5, the full variable domain reads DSGVTQTPKHLITATGQRVTLRCSPRSGDLSVYWYQQSLDQGLQFLIQYYNGEERAKGNILERFSAQQFPDLHSELNLSSLELGDSALYFCASSVGPSGQETQYFGPGTRLLVL.

Only a few counts were recorded for this clonotype. The CDR3 spells CAISGRGYNEQFF. As DNA, the CDR3 is TGTGCCATCAGTGGACGCGGATACAATGAGCAGTTCTTC. The V call is TRBV10-3, the J call TRBJ2-1, with D unclear. Germline V gene sequence: CDR1 ENHRY, CDR2 SYGVKD. This CDR3 is 13 amino acids long. The V end lost 4 bases, the J end lost 4 bases, and 8 bases lay between the germline ends.

The chain joins TRBV27 to TRBJ2-5, with no clear D. The V gene's germline CDR1 is MNHEY and CDR2 SMNVEV (reference sequence). The CDR3 runs 13 residues. V lost 5 bases and J 9 bases, leaving 16 bases between the germline ends. The CDR3 protein is CASSLGPPWAQYF. As DNA, the CDR3 is TGTGCCAGCAGTCTCGGGCCCCCTTGGGCCCAGTACTTC.

The table lists this clonotype with a few counts. The chain recombines TRBV20-1 with TRBJ2-3, with 8 bases identical to TRBD2. The CDR3 runs 17 residues. CDR1 is DFQATT, CDR2 SNEGSKA, per germline (reference sequence). Losses at the gene ends were 5 bases for V and 2 bases for J; bases not matched to a gene: 15. The CDR3 loop reads CSAASLRGGRFTDTQYF. CDR3 sequence (DNA): TGCAGTGCTGCCTCGTTGAGGGGCGGGAGGTTCACAGATACGCAGTATTTT.

The V and J genes are TRBV4-1 and TRBJ2-3; 7 bases match TRBD2. The V segment lost 1 base and the J segment 3 bases; nucleotides outside the gene matches: 7. CDR3 size: 16 residues. Germline V gives CDR1 MGHRA, CDR2 YSYEKL. The CDR3 sequence is CASSQGSGILTDTQYF. The CDR3 bases are TGCGCCAGCAGCCAAGGGAGCGGGATCCTGACAGATACGCAGTATTTT.

The chain carries TRBV20-1 and TRBJ2-3; tentatively, D is TRBD2 (5 bases). The CDR3 consists of 15 residues. Trimming cost V 4 bases and J 2 bases, with 16 bases left between them. Germline CDR1 is DFQATT and CDR2 is SNEGSKA (reference sequence). The CDR3: CSAIVGRETTDTQYF. In DNA form, the CDR3 reads TGCAGTGCTATTGTAGGGAGAGAAACCACAGATACGCAGTATTTT.

The CDR3 loop reads CASSLGRGRGETQYF. DNA for the CDR3: TGTGCCAGCAGTTTAGGAAGGGGACGGGGAGAGACCCAGTACTTC. The chain uses TRBV27 and TRBJ2-5; D is possibly TRBD1 or TRBD2 (5 bases each). V was clipped by 2 bases and J by 4 bases, with 14 bases between them. The CDR3 consists of 15 residues. Germline V lookup: CDR1 MNHEY, CDR2 SMNVEV (reference sequence).

The chain employs TRBV6-2 or TRBV6-3 and TRBJ1-1; D not resolved. Germline-derived CDR1 and CDR2 are MNHEY and SVGEGT. With 6 bases removed from V and 1 base from J, the gap between germline ends came to 12 bases. This CDR3 has 14 residues. CDR3 sequence: CASRTLGKNTEAFF. CDR3 DNA: TGTGCCAGCAGGACCCTCGGGAAGAACACTGAAGCTTTCTTT.

The chain's CDR3 is CASSYFPAGGPLSTDTQYF. DNA of the CDR3: TGTGCCAGCAGTTACTTCCCAGCGGGAGGCCCGCTTTCCACAGATACGCAGTATTTT. This chain uses TRBV6-5 with TRBJ2-3, with TRBD2 matching over 9 bases. This CDR3 contains 19 residues. Looked up from germline, CDR1 is MNHEY and CDR2 is SVGAGI. V shed 1 base and J 2 bases; nucleotides not matched to a gene: 13.

The V and J genes are TRBV5-1 and TRBJ1-1, with 7 bases lining up with TRBD1. V trimming: 0 bases; J trimming: 3 bases; junction bases outside the gene matches: 5. This CDR3 contains 15 residues. Germline CDR1 is SGHRS and CDR2 is YFSETQ. The CDR3 DNA reads as TGCGCCAGCAGCTTGGCGCAGGGGGTGCACACTGAAGCTTTCTTT. It is translated as CASSLAQGVHTEAFF.

This chain joins TRBV7-2 and TRBJ2-2; 12 bases are shared with TRBD2. The CDR3 consists of 17 residues. The junction had 3 bases not matched to a gene; V was cut back by 4 bases and J by 0 bases. Germline V gene lookup returns CDR1 SGHTA and CDR2 FQGNSA. This chain's CDR3 is CASSSSGRDANTGELFF. The CDR3 DNA reads TGTGCCAGCAGCTCTAGCGGGAGGGACGCGAACACCGGGGAGCTGTTTTTT.

V gene TRBV6-1 combines with J gene TRBJ1-1; D uncertain. Germline CDR1 and CDR2: MNHNS and SASEGT. This CDR3 comprises 13 residues. V lost 5 bases, J lost 5 bases, and 12 bases lay in between. CDR3 residues: CASSLYFTTEAFF. The CDR3 region has the DNA TGTGCCAGCAGTCTATATTTTACAACTGAAGCTTTCTTT.

V usage is TRBV28 and J usage is TRBJ2-6; 9 positions match TRBD1. There are 21 residues in the CDR3. Germline lookup yields CDR1 MDHEN and CDR2 SYDVKM. The junction had 14 bases not matched to a gene; V was cut back by 2 bases and J by 0 bases. CDR3 protein: CASSLLILGTGLFSGANVLTF. CDR3 nucleotide sequence: TGTGCCAGCAGTTTACTCATCTTAGGGACAGGGCTTTTCTCTGGGGCCAACGTCCTGACTTTC.

The chain uses TRBV5-1 and TRBJ2-7; D gene ambiguous. The CDR3 loop spans 16 amino acids. From germline, CDR1 is SGHRS and CDR2 YFSETQ. Trimming removed 4 bases from V and 0 bases from J, with 17 bases in between. The CDR3 region is CASSHPRRSSSYEQYF. The CDR3 bases are TGCGCCAGCAGCCACCCTCGAAGGTCTAGCTCCTACGAGCAGTACTTC.

This clonotype has more than one count but fewer than ten. The chain joins TRBV12-3 or TRBV12-4 to TRBJ1-5; D is perhaps TRBD1 (5 bases). Trimming stripped 3 bases from V and 6 bases from J, with 12 bases between. This CDR3 spans 14 amino acids. CDR3 residues: CASSFNGGVQPQHF. CDR3 bases: TGTGCCAGCAGTTTCAACGGGGGAGTTCAGCCCCAGCATTTT.

The chain has TRBV9 and TRBJ2-3, with TRBD2 matching over 9 bases. V shed 1 base and J 3 bases; nucleotides not matched to a gene: 6. Germline V lookup: CDR1 SGDLS, CDR2 YYNGEE. The CDR3 has 16 amino acids. CDR3 in DNA: TGTGCCAGCAGCGTACAGCGGGAGGACGTAACAGATACGCAGTATTTT. Protein product: CASSVQREDVTDTQYF.

On this clonotype: Given a much more abundant clone one base away, this may be a read error. The V and J genes are TRBV11-2 and TRBJ2-7, with D unclear. The CDR3 extends over 13 amino acids. V was clipped by 1 base and J by 3 bases, with 7 bases between them. Looked up from germline, CDR1 is SGHAT and CDR2 is FQNNGV. The CDR3 coding sequence is TGTGCCAGCAGCTTAGCCAGGAACTACGAGCAGTACTTC. Translated, it gives CASSLARNYEQYF.

This clonotype was recorded a few times. The rearrangement uses TRBV12-3 or TRBV12-4 and TRBJ2-7; D is perhaps TRBD1 (5 bases). V gave up 8 bases and J gave up 0 bases, with 17 bases separating them. The CDR3 is 15 residues long. The DNA for the CDR3 is TGTGCCAGCCGGTCGTCCCAGGGCCGCTCCTACGAGCAGTACTTC. Its translation is CASRSSQGRSYEQYF.

There are a few counts of this clonotype. This chain links TRBV6-5 with TRBJ1-2; the match to TRBD1 covers 7 bases. The germline CDR1 and CDR2 sequences are MNHEY and SVGAGI. The CDR3 contains 17 residues. The ends lost 5 bases at V and 0 bases at J; junction bases unmatched: 12. The CDR3 is CASSHYIDRAANYGYTF. In DNA form, the CDR3 reads TGTGCCAGCAGTCATTATATCGACAGGGCCGCTAACTATGGCTACACCTTC.